A single sample gave rise to the 28 T cell receptor beta chains below, sequenced in a study of cytomegalovirus exposure and HLA in healthy donors. It was with 60 Vbeta and 13 Jbeta primers that the PCR ran. The data were produced by immunoSEQ multiplex PCR, yet TCRdb's version contains in-frame clones alone and is incomplete. The table gives 130,000 or so clones; the top ten clones make up roughly 1.6% of it. Sequenced: PBMCs. The receptors shown here come from a woman between 40 and 50 years old in good health and CMV-seronegative.

The genes are TRBV28 and TRBJ1-5; 7 nucleotides match TRBD1. CDR1 is MDHEN, CDR2 SYDVKM, per germline. CDR3 length: 16 residues. V trimming: 2 bases; J trimming: 5 bases; junction bases outside the gene matches: 9. Here the CDR3 DNA reads TGTGCCAGCAGTTTAAGGATGGGTCAGGGGGATCAGCCCCAGCATTTT. This encodes CASSLRMGQGDQPQHF.

The V and J genes are TRBV9 and TRBJ1-1; 7 positions agree with TRBD1. The germline V gene encodes CDR1 SGDLS and CDR2 YYNGEE. The CDR3 covers 16 residues. J gave up 0 bases and V 0 bases, and 5 bases lay outside the gene matches. The CDR3 nucleotides are TGTGCCAGCAGCGTAGCAGGGGGAGGCATGAACACTGAAGCTTTCTTT. This codes for CASSVAGGGMNTEAFF.

The chain carries TRBV27 and TRBJ2-7; TRBD1 matches 10 bases. V lost 5 bases, J lost 6 bases, and 10 bases stayed unmatched. The germline CDR1 and CDR2 sequences are MNHEY and SMNVEV (reference sequence). The CDR3 runs to 15 residues. The CDR3 DNA follows: TGTGCCAGCAGTGATCGACAGGGGGCTTTCAGCGAGCAGTACTTC. Its protein is CASSDRQGAFSEQYF.

The chain recombines TRBV7-2 with TRBJ2-3; tentatively, D is TRBD1 (6 bases). The germline V and J ends were trimmed by 3 bases and 3 bases, with 10 bases remaining between them. The CDR3 has 14 residues. Germline CDR1 reads SGHTA; CDR2 reads FQGNSA. The CDR3 region has the DNA TGTGCCAGCAGCTTTACAGGGCTAACAGATACGCAGTATTTT. Translated, it gives CASSFTGLTDTQYF.

The chain joins TRBV15 to TRBJ2-3, with TRBD2 as a possible D gene (6 bases). V lost 6 bases to trimming and J lost 4 bases, with 23 bases between them. Per germline, CDR1 LNHNV and CDR2 YYDKDF (reference sequence). The CDR3 contains 17 residues. This CDR3 is CATSLSASRGKADTQYF. DNA of the CDR3: TGTGCCACCAGTTTAAGTGCCAGCCGGGGGAAGGCAGATACGCAGTATTTT.

The chain uses TRBV20-1 and TRBJ2-3; no firm D call. The germline V and J ends were trimmed by 3 bases and 9 bases, with 10 bases remaining between them. The V gene's germline CDR1 is DFQATT and CDR2 SNEGSKA (reference sequence). The CDR3 loop spans 11 amino acids. DNA of the CDR3: TGCAGTGCTAGTGAGGAACGGACGCAGTATTTT. Encoded protein: CSASEERTQYF.

The chain links TRBV13 to TRBJ1-1, with 7 bases matching TRBD1. Germline-derived CDR1 and CDR2 are PRHDT and FYEKMQ (reference sequence). The CDR3 sequence is 13 residues long. Trimming cost V 5 bases and J 2 bases; bases outside gene matches: 2. This chain's CDR3 is CASSRDRNTEAFF. The CDR3, as DNA: TGTGCCAGCAGCCGGGACAGAAACACTGAAGCTTTCTTT.

The chain links TRBV9 to TRBJ2-2, with 11 bases matching TRBD2. After removal of 0 bases from V and 5 bases from J, the junction contained 6 bases not matched to a gene. Germline V gene lookup returns CDR1 SGDLS and CDR2 YYNGEE. The CDR3 runs to 17 residues. Written as DNA, the CDR3 is TGTGCCAGCAGCGTAGTTAGCGGGGGGGCTGTTACCGGGGAGCTGTTTTTT. It yields the protein CASSVVSGGAVTGELFF.

This chain joins TRBV7-9 and TRBJ2-7; 10 bases are a match to TRBD1. The CDR3 is 15 amino acids. Trimming removed 5 bases from V and 0 bases from J; junction bases left unmatched: 4. Germline loops: CDR1 SEHNR, CDR2 FQNEAQ (reference sequence). The DNA for the CDR3 is TGTGCCAGCAGCCGTGGGACAGGGGACTCCTACGAGCAGTACGTC. Translation: CASSRGTGDSYEQYV.

The chain is built from TRBV7-3 and TRBJ2-2; perhaps TRBD1 as D (6 bases). The V gene lost 5 bases and the J gene lost 2 bases, with 15 bases spanning the gap. The CDR3 extends over 16 amino acids. Germline CDR1 and CDR2: SGHTA and FQGTGA. The CDR3 DNA reads TGTGCCAGCAGCGCTCAGGGACATCACAACACCGGGGAGCTGTTTTTT. It is translated as CASSAQGHHNTGELFF.

V gene TRBV18 combines with J gene TRBJ1-5, with unresolved D. Germline loops: CDR1 KGHSH, CDR2 LQKENI. Trimming pared 3 bases from V and 5 bases from J, leaving 8 bases between. The CDR3 length is 13 residues. For the CDR3, the DNA is TGTGCCAGCTCACCCGATCAGGATCAGCCCCAGCATTTT. Translation gives CASSPDQDQPQHF.

This chain connects TRBV6-5 to TRBJ1-4, with 10 bases identical to TRBD1. From germline, CDR1 is MNHEY and CDR2 SVGAGI. V lost 2 bases, J lost 8 bases, and 8 bases stayed unmatched. The CDR3 runs 16 residues. For the CDR3, the DNA is TGTGCCAGCAGTTACGGGACAGGGGACGTCTACGAAAAACTGTTTTTT. Translated, it gives CASSYGTGDVYEKLFF.

The chain recombines TRBV6-5 with TRBJ1-1, with TRBD1 matching over 9 bases. This CDR3 has 14 amino acids. CDR1 is MNHEY, CDR2 SVGAGI, per germline. The V segment lost 6 bases and the J segment 2 bases; nucleotides outside the gene matches: 4. The CDR3 DNA follows: TGTGCCAGCAGCCGACAGGGGGTAAACACTGAAGCTTTCTTT. It encodes CASSRQGVNTEAFF.

CDR3 bases: TGTGCCAGCAGCCACGACAGTCCTGAAGCTTTCTTT. Translation gives CASSHDSPEAFF. The rearrangement links TRBV11-2 to TRBJ1-1; a weak D match, TRBD1 (5 bases). CDR3 length: 12 amino acids. Trimming took 5 bases from V and 6 from J, leaving 10 bases between them. Germline CDR1 is SGHAT and CDR2 is FQNNGV.

V is TRBV7-2 and J is TRBJ2-2, with D maybe TRBD1 (5 bases). CDR3 size: 14 residues. Germline CDR1 SGHTA, CDR2 FQGNSA. The ends were cut back, 1 base at V and 7 bases at J, with 10 bases in the middle. CDR3 nucleotide sequence: TGTGCCAGCAGCTTAGGGCAGGGTGGCGGGGAGCTGTTTTTT. This sequence encodes CASSLGQGGGELFF.

This chain links TRBV7-2 with TRBJ2-2; D is ambiguous. V lost 0 bases to trimming and J lost 7 bases, with 15 bases between them. The CDR3 has 16 residues. Germline CDR1 reads SGHTA; CDR2 reads FQGNSA. CDR3: CASSLALRIEDGELFF. Written as DNA, the CDR3 is TGTGCCAGCAGCTTAGCTCTTCGTATCGAGGACGGGGAGCTGTTTTTT.

This rearrangement joins TRBV5-1 to TRBJ1-1; D not certain. The CDR3 contains 15 residues. V lost 0 bases and J 3 bases, leaving 12 bases between the germline ends. Germline V gene data show CDR1 as SGHRS and CDR2 as YFSETQ. CDR3 amino acids: CASSLDLNVYTEAFF. CDR3 sequence (DNA): TGCGCCAGCAGCTTGGATCTAAACGTCTACACTGAAGCTTTCTTT.

Here the CDR3 DNA reads TGTGCCAGCAGCGCGTTCAGGGGGCCGAACACTGAAGCTTTCTTT. This sequence encodes CASSAFRGPNTEAFF. The chain couples TRBV7-2 to TRBJ1-1; TRBD1 matches at 8 bases. The trim removed 5 bases at V and 1 base at J, leaving 6 bases unmatched. Germline-derived CDR1 and CDR2 are SGHTA and FQGNSA. This CDR3 contains 15 residues.

The rearrangement joins TRBV5-1 to TRBJ2-7; weak D call: TRBD2 (7 bases). Trimming stripped 2 bases from V and 4 bases from J, with 13 bases between. Germline-derived CDR1 and CDR2 are SGHRS and YFSETQ. The CDR3 is 14 residues long. Written as DNA, the CDR3 is TGCGCCAGCAGCTTTGGCGCGGGGGCGTACGAGCAGTACTTC. It is translated as CASSFGAGAYEQYF. The full variable domain, completed using reference TRBV5-1 and TRBJ2-7, is KAGVTQTPRYLIKTRGQQVTLSCSPISGHRSVSWYQQTPGQGLQFLFEYFSETQRNKGNFPGRFSGRQFSNSRSEMNVSTLELGDSALYLCASSFGAGAYEQYFGPGTRLTVT.

The chain is built from TRBV5-4 and TRBJ1-4; 7 bases match TRBD1. The CDR3 length is 17 residues. V lost 0 bases and J lost 8; bases outside the gene matches: 13. Germline V CDR1 and CDR2: SGHNT, YYREEE (reference sequence). The CDR3, as DNA: TGTGCCAGCAGCTTGGGCACCCCGGGACAGAGGCTAGAAAAACTGTTTTTT. Translated: CASSLGTPGQRLEKLFF.

V is TRBV5-1 and J is TRBJ2-7; a weak D match, TRBD2 (7 bases). The CDR3 length is 16 residues. CDR1 SGHRS and CDR2 YFSETQ come from the germline V gene. Between the trimmed V and J ends, which lost 5 bases and 1 base, there was a span of 19 bases. The CDR3 reads CASSYVGGAHSYEQYF. Written as DNA, the CDR3 is TGCGCCAGCAGTTACGTTGGGGGGGCCCATTCCTACGAGCAGTACTTC.

This chain connects TRBV28 to TRBJ1-1; 8 nucleotides agree with TRBD1. V gave up 4 bases and J gave up 10 bases; unmatched junction bases: 11. Germline values: CDR1 MDHEN, CDR2 SYDVKM. The CDR3 is 14 residues long. The CDR3 DNA is TGTGCCAGCAGTTCAGGACAGGGTTTGGGAGGAGCTTTCTTT. It translates to CASSSGQGLGGAFF.

This chain links TRBV19 with TRBJ2-1, with TRBD2 matching over 8 bases. V lost 5 bases to trimming and J lost 6 bases; unmatched junction nucleotides: 3. In germline, CDR1 is LNHDA, CDR2 SQIVND (reference sequence). The CDR3 runs 13 residues. The CDR3 DNA follows: TGTGCCAGTAGTTCCGGGACTAGCAATGAGCAGTTCTTC. Amino acids: CASSSGTSNEQFF. The full variable domain, completed using reference TRBV19 and TRBJ2-1, is DGGITQSPKYLFRKEGQNVTLSCEQNLNHDAMYWYRQDPGQGLRLIYYSQIVNDFQKGDIAEGYSVSREKKESFPLTVTSAQKNPTAFYLCASSSGTSNEQFFGPGTRLTVL.

The rearrangement joins TRBV14 to TRBJ1-4; 7 positions match TRBD1. The germline CDR1 and CDR2 sequences are SGHDN and FVKESK. The CDR3 runs to 17 residues. Trimming cost V 1 base and J 5 bases; bases outside gene matches: 10. CDR3 DNA: TGTGCCAGCAGCCAAGGACTTTCGGGACAGCAGAATGAAAAACTGTTTTTT. Residues: CASSQGLSGQQNEKLFF. The whole variable domain, filled in from reference TRBV14 and TRBJ1-4, reads EAGVTQFPSHSVIEKGQTVTLRCDPISGHDNLYWYRRVMGKEIKFLLHFVKESKQDESGMPNNRFLAERTGGTYSTLKVQPAELEDSGVYFCASSQGLSGQQNEKLFFGSGTQLSVL.

The chain employs TRBV4-2 and TRBJ2-7, with D possibly matching TRBD2 (6 bases). The ends were cut back, 1 base at V and 3 bases at J, with 10 bases in the middle. CDR3 length: 14 residues. Germline V CDR1 and CDR2: LGHNA, YNFKEQ. This chain's CDR3 is CASSQGDGGYEQYF. The CDR3 DNA reads as TGTGCCAGCAGCCAAGGGGACGGGGGCTACGAGCAGTACTTC.

The chain carries TRBV7-9 and TRBJ1-2; 7 nucleotides match TRBD1. The CDR3 sequence is 15 residues long. V lost 5 bases, J lost 5 bases, and 11 bases stayed unmatched. Germline values: CDR1 SEHNR, CDR2 FQNEAQ (reference sequence). This chain's CDR3 is CASSLGQSRLYGYTF. The CDR3 DNA reads as TGTGCCAGCAGCCTGGGACAGTCCCGCTTATATGGCTACACCTTC.

This chain joins TRBV18 and TRBJ2-7; 7 nucleotides agree with TRBD1. The ends lost 3 bases at V and 2 bases at J; junction bases unmatched: 4. From germline, CDR1 is KGHSH and CDR2 LQKENI. There are 14 residues in the CDR3. The CDR3 reads CASSPKTGPYEQYF. CDR3 in DNA: TGTGCCAGCTCACCTAAGACAGGGCCCTACGAGCAGTACTTC.

V is TRBV9 and J is TRBJ2-3; 9 positions agree with TRBD2. Looked up from germline, CDR1 is SGDLS and CDR2 is YYNGEE. The CDR3 runs 14 residues. V shed 9 bases, J shed 4 bases, and the junction held 9 bases outside the gene matches. For the CDR3, the DNA is TGTGCCACCCAGAGAGGCGGGGGGGCAGATACGCAGTATTTT. Translated, it gives CATQRGGGADTQYF.